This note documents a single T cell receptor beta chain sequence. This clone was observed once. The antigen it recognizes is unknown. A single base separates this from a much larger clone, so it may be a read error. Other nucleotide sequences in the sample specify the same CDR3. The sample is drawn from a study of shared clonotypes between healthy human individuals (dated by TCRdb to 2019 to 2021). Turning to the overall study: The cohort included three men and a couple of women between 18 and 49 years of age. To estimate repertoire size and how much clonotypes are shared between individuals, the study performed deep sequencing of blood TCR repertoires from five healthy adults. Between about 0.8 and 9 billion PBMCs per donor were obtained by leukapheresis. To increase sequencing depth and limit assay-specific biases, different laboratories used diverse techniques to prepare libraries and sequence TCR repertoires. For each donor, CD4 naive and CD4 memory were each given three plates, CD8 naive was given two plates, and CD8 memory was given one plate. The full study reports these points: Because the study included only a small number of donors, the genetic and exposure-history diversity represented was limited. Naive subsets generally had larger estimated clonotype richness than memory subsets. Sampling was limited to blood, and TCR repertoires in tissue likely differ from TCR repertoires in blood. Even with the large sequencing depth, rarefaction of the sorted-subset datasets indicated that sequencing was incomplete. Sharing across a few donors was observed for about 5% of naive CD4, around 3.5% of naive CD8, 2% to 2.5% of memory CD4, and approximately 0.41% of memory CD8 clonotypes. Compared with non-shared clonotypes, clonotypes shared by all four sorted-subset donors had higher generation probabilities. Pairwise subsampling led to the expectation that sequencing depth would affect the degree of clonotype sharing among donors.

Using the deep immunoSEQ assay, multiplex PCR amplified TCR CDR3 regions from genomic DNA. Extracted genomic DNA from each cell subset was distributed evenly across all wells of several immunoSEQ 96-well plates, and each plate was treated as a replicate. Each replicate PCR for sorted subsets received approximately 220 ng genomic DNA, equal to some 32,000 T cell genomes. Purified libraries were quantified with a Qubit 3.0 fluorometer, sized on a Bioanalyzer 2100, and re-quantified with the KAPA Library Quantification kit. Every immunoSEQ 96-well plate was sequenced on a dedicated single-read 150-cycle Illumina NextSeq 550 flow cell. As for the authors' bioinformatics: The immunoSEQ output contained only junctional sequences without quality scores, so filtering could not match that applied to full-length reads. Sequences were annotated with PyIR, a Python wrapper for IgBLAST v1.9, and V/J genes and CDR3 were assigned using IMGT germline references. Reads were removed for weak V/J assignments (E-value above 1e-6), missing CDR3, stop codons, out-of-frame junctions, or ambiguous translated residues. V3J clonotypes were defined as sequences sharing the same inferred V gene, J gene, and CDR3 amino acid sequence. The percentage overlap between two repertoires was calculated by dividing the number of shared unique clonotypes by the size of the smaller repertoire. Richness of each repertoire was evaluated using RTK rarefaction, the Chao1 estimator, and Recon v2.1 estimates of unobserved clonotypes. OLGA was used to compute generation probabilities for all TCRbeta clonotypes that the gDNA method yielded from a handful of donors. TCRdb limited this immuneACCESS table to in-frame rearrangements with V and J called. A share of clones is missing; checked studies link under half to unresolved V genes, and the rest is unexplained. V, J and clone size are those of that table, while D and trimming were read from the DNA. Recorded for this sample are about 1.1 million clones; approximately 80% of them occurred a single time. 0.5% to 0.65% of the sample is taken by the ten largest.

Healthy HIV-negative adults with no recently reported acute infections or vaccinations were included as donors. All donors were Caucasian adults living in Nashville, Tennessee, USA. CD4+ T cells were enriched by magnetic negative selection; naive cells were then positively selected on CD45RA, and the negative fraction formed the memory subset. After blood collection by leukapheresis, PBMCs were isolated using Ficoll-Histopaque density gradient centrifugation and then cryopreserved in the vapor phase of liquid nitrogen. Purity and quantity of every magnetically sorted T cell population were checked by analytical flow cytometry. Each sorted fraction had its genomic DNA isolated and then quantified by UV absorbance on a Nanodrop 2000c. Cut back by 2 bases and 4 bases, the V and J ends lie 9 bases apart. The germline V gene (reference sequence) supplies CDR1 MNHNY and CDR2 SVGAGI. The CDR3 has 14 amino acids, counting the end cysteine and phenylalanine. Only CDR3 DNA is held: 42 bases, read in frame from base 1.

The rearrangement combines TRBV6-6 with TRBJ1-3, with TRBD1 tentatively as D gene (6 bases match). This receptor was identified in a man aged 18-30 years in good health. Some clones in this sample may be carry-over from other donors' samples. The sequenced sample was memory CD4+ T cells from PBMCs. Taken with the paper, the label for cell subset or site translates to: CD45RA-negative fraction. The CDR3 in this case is CASSYGTTGNTIYF. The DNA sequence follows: TGTGCCAGCAGTTACGGGACAACCGGAAACACCATATATTTT.